Listed below are T cell receptor beta chains from one sample, sequenced in a study of blood T cells in healthy people across ages. Using its own MiXCR run on the 5' RACE reads, TCRdb lists one record per CDR3 protein. The table has about 1,500,000 distinct CDR3 sequences, approximately 28% seen once; the top ten hold 7% to 9%. The sequenced material came from blood. The receptors originated from a young woman in good health. Both conserved end residues are part of each CDR3. For some rows the clone size is stated as once, few or many, or as a class when expanded; others skip it.

clone_size: few; v_call: TRBV6-1; cdr3_aa: CASRRQGGYTEAFF
clone_size: .; v_call: TRBV6-5; cdr3_aa: CASRLSTEAFF
clone_size: .; v_call: TRBV5-1; cdr3_aa: CASSLAWDKLYGQYF
clone_size: .; v_call: TRBV20-1; cdr3_aa: CSAPTRVQETQYF
clone_size: .; v_call: TRBV20-1; cdr3_aa: CSARDRGLYGYTF
clone_size: few; v_call: TRBV9; cdr3_aa: CASSVAPGGTDTQYF
clone_size: .; v_call: TRBV29-1; cdr3_aa: CSVEFLTLAGGFNEQFF
clone_size: .; v_call: TRBV29-1; cdr3_aa: CSVAVTAEKLFF
clone_size: .; v_call: TRBV4-1; cdr3_aa: CASSQPREGSNQPQHF
clone_size: many; v_call: TRBV7-2; cdr3_aa: CASSPLGQGKDGYTF
clone_size: many; v_call: TRBV7-2; cdr3_aa: CASSFTPTAYEQYF
clone_size: .; v_call: TRBV5-1; cdr3_aa: CASRRTVNLLTGGQNGQYF
clone_size: .; v_call: TRBV5-1; cdr3_aa: CASSLNQGTYGYTF
clone_size: few; v_call: TRBV7-9; cdr3_aa: CASSSVTSADTQYF
clone_size: .; v_call: TRBV6-2/TRBV6-3; cdr3_aa: CASSYPFQETQYF
clone_size: .; v_call: TRBV10-3; cdr3_aa: CAILAGVGNEQVF
clone_size: few; v_call: TRBV11-2; cdr3_aa: CASSFSGSPIAKNIQYF
clone_size: .; v_call: TRBV5-1; cdr3_aa: CASGLAVDGSSSYEQYF
clone_size: .; v_call: TRBV7-2; cdr3_aa: CASTSRKGRGYTDTQYF
clone_size: .; v_call: TRBV20-1; cdr3_aa: CSASGTDTRYF
clone_size: .; v_call: TRBV5-1; cdr3_aa: CASCPTGGSTDTQYF
clone_size: .; v_call: TRBV20-1; cdr3_aa: CSANPAGSYEQYF
clone_size: .; v_call: TRBV30; cdr3_aa: CAWSVKGAGNTIYF
clone_size: .; v_call: TRBV12-3/TRBV12-4; cdr3_aa: CASSNRGLSSMNTEAFF
clone_size: .; v_call: TRBV7-2; cdr3_aa: CASSYPGQGDEQYF
clone_size: .; v_call: TRBV20-1; cdr3_aa: CSANLDRDSKETQYF
clone_size: many; v_call: TRBV29-1; cdr3_aa: CSATGGFGQFF
clone_size: few; v_call: TRBV29-1; cdr3_aa: CSAYSPRGSYEQYF
clone_size: few; v_call: TRBV28; cdr3_aa: CASSVNDGGNTEAFF
clone_size: many; v_call: TRBV9; cdr3_aa: CASGAGGTYNEQFF
clone_size: few; v_call: TRBV28; cdr3_aa: CASSLGRHGEKLFF
clone_size: .; v_call: TRBV11-2; cdr3_aa: CASSLLPGGQPNTEAFF
clone_size: .; v_call: TRBV5-1; cdr3_aa: CASSRDGTKNIQYF
clone_size: few; v_call: TRBV2; cdr3_aa: CASPTGDGNEQFF
clone_size: .; v_call: TRBV15; cdr3_aa: CATSRQLGYEQFF
clone_size: many; v_call: TRBV10-3; cdr3_aa: CAIRASVSYNEQFF
clone_size: .; v_call: TRBV6-5; cdr3_aa: CASSPPGTGADEQYF
clone_size: .; v_call: TRBV5-4; cdr3_aa: CASSLAKQGMNTEAFF
clone_size: few; v_call: TRBV27; cdr3_aa: CASSIGTGTRRTQYF
clone_size: .; v_call: TRBV6-6; cdr3_aa: CASSPGTGPLADTQYF
clone_size: .; v_call: TRBV6-6; cdr3_aa: CASSLGESGGGNSPLHF